The T cell receptor (beta chain) described here comes from a study of T cells in Graves' hyperthyroidism and ophthalmopathy. Whole-study context: Peripheral blood collection took place at initial diagnosis, before any treatment.

This clonotype showed up just a few times. Antigen unknown. Orbital computed tomography, thyroid ultrasound, serum thyroxine and TRAb, and clinical symptoms together informed the diagnoses. Using RNA transcripts as the source, TCR beta CDR3 regions were amplified. A first-round RT-PCR of the TCR CDR3 used the HTBI primer set. TCRdb processed the multiplex PCR reads anew with MiXCR; each CDR3 protein has one entry. The table has about 360,000 distinct CDR3 sequences, roughly 13% seen once; the top ten hold less than 25%. Study results and limitations: In simple terms, a model built on 13 V-J features told ophthalmopathy apart from stable hyperthyroidism.

V was clipped by 3 bases and J by 4 bases, with 3 bases between them. The CDR3 runs to 12 residues. The specimen sequenced was blood. The sequence came from a man aged 30-40 years with Graves' hyperthyroidism that later progressed to Graves' ophthalmopathy. V and J are TRBV12-3 or TRBV12-4 and TRBJ2-2; D uncertain. CDR3 in amino acids: CASSFPTGELFF. DNA of the CDR3: TGTGCCAGCAGTTTCCCCACCGGGGAGCTGTTTTTT.